Shown below are 4 T cell receptor beta chains from a single sample sequenced in a study of control samples from healthy donors and cancer patients. Clones were read by immunoSEQ multiplex PCR, and TCRdb kept only the in-frame ones, dropping some. In the table there are 150,000 or so clones, roughly 93% of which are singletons. Sequencing input: blood. The source of these receptors is a man between 18 and 35 years old in good health.

The J gene is TRBJ2-5, the V gene TRBV29-1, with D unresolved. Trimming cost V 2 bases and J 5 bases, with 3 bases left between them. CDR1 is SQVTM and CDR2 is ANQGSEA in the germline V gene. This CDR3 is 10 amino acids long. The CDR3 region has the DNA TGCAGCGTTGAAATGGAGACCCAGTACTTC. As protein: CSVEMETQYF.

The V and J genes are TRBV6-6 and TRBJ2-3; TRBD1 is a possible D gene (6 bases). CDR3 size: 15 residues. Deletions cut 4 bases from V and 0 bases from J, with 11 bases between. Germline V gene data show CDR1 as MNHNY and CDR2 as SVGAGI (reference sequence). CDR3 sequence (DNA): TGTGCCAGCAGTTTTCAGACAGGTAGCACAGATACGCAGTATTTT. This sequence encodes CASSFQTGSTDTQYF.

This chain connects TRBV10-2 to TRBJ1-6; D is perhaps TRBD1 (5 bases). Germline V CDR1 and CDR2: WSHSY, SAAADI. V was cut by 4 bases and J by 4 bases, with 11 bases left in between. The CDR3 consists of 15 residues. This CDR3 is CASSVGRAYNSPLHF. As DNA, the CDR3 is TGCGCCAGCAGTGTCGGCAGGGCATATAATTCACCCCTCCACTTT.

The genes are TRBV6-6 and TRBJ2-5; D is undetermined. V was trimmed by 0 bases and J by 5 bases, leaving 7 bases between them. The CDR3 runs to 13 residues. CDR1 and CDR2 from the germline V gene are MNHNY and SVGAGI (reference sequence). The CDR3 is CASSYSPSETQYF. In DNA, the CDR3 is TGTGCCAGCAGTTACTCCCCTTCGGAGACCCAGTACTTC.